The present T cell receptor beta chain was sequenced within a study of blood T cell repertoires in COVID-19. Study overall: COVID-19 samples collected from the United States, Italy and Spain covered acute and convalescent phases.

Germline V lookup: CDR1 SQVTM, CDR2 ANQGSEA. The V and J ends lost 7 bases and 4 bases respectively, with 16 bases between them. The CDR3 is made up of 13 amino acids. Some clones are missing from TCRdb's copy, which holds only in-frame ones; the method was immunoSEQ multiplex PCR. The sample lists some 250,000 clones; more than 75% were seen once. This clone was seen ten or more times. The receptor was derived from a woman between 55 and 75 years old with active or convalescent COVID-19. V and J are TRBV29-1 and TRBJ1-1; D uncertain. Sequenced material: peripheral blood. CDR3 DNA: TGCAGCGCCGCCGGGTACTCGGGCACTGAAGCTTTCTTT. It encodes CSAAGYSGTEAFF.